A single T cell receptor beta chain is shown here with its context. Its antigen remains unidentified. The sample holds no much larger clone one base away, and base qualities are not on file. The data were obtained in a study of response to subunit inactivated influenza vaccine listed by TCRdb under 2018. Regarding the complete study: Deep quantitative profiling of the T cell receptor repertoire was used in the study to follow responses to a trivalent subunit inactivated influenza vaccine.

The library was generated by RT-PCR. The data were produced on an Illumina HiSeq 2500. TCRdb reprocessing: public reads trimmed at Q25 with fastp, clones called with MiXCR, in-frame beta chains kept. Records with the same CDR3 protein are collapsed into one entry carrying the most frequent genes and DNA. The sample contains about 570,000 distinct CDR3 sequences, 11% of them found a single time. The ten largest make up 9.5% to 12% of the sample. Study-wide findings and limitations: The authors proposed that each seasonal influenza vaccination may bring in only a limited number of new T cells.

Separately, the same data were catalogued under a study of T cells expressing NK-cell markers. Per the second study: TCR beta cDNA libraries were made by 5'RACE template switching that added a universal primer site and unique molecular identifiers. Three sorted T-cell subsets (CD3+CD56+NKG2C+, CD3+CD56+NKG2C- and CD3+CD56-NKG2C+) from roughly 8 donors had their TCR beta-chain repertoires profiled. Of the eight sequenced donors, seven were found to be HCMV-seropositive and one was found to be HCMV-seronegative. To restrict sorting to alphabetaTCR-expressing T cells, an anti-gammadeltaTCR antibody was added in several experiments. In several donors, the dominant CD3+CD56+NKG2C+ clonotypes ranked among the top 10 CD8+ clonotypes, making up roughly 1.0-7.0% of CD8+ T cells. Those dominant clonotypes were again the most abundant among CD3+CD56-NKG2C+ cells in a handful of donors, at about 25-65%. Whether the expanded NKG2C-expressing T cell clones were specific for HCMV antigens remained unclear. All eight donors whose samples were sequenced were randomly selected healthy volunteers, three of them men and five women. To determine HCMV serostatus, a commercial ELISA kit was used to detect HCMV-specific IgG in serum. Ficoll density gradient centrifugation was used to isolate peripheral blood mononuclear cells from blood. Bulk peripheral blood T-cell repertoires were additionally sequenced from unsorted PBMC for roughly six donors. cDNA synthesis was primed from the TCR beta constant segment and was followed by two successive PCR amplification steps. Sequencing of the libraries produced 2 x 150 bp reads on Illumina HiSeq 2000/2500, MiSeq or NextSeq. Reads were demultiplexed and grouped by UMI with MIGEC, and clonotypes were assembled and quantified with MiTCR. To exclude erroneous sequences, only TCR cDNA sequences supported by at least two reads were retained. Downstream repertoire analysis used the tcR package, and clonotypes were matched across fractions by CDR3 nucleotide sequence plus V segment. VDJmatch was used to annotate antigen specificity against VDJdb, with one amino acid substitution in CDR3 allowed.

The TCR was taken from a man in his forties or fifties who received an inactivated influenza vaccine. Donor details come from another sample of the same person, matched by shared clones. The sample was PBMCs from blood, taken on the day of vaccination.

The sequenced DNA: TGTGCCAGTAGTATATCGGACATCCCCGCTGAAGCTTTCTTT. It codes for CASSISDIPAEAFF. The chain links TRBV19 with TRBJ1-1; the D gene is possibly TRBD1, with 5 bases matching. Sequences LNHDA (CDR1) and SQIVND (CDR2) are obtained from the germline V gene (reference sequence). The CDR3 contains 14 residues, cysteine and phenylalanine counted. The kept DNA is CDR3 alone, 42 bases in frame from the first base. V is clipped by 2 bases and J by 6 bases, and the sequence between their germline boundaries is 13 bases long.